The 8 T cell receptor beta chains below come from one sample, sequenced in a study of T cell responses to AZD1222 COVID-19 vaccine. Measured with immunoSEQ multiplex PCR; TCRdb has only the in-frame clones, and not every one. The repertoire consists of approximately 89,000 clones, with about 91% occurring once and the leading ten covering 5% to 5.5%. Specimen: peripheral blood, collected on day 0 of AZD1222 vaccination. These receptors all come from an adult in good health.

This clone occurred once. Here the CDR3 reads CASSRGTVRPTNEKLFF. The CDR3 DNA sequence: TGCGCCAGCAGCCGAGGGACAGTAAGACCAACTAATGAAAAACTGTTTTTT. V gene TRBV5-1 combines with J gene TRBJ1-4; 7 nucleotides align to TRBD1. The CDR3 has 17 residues. J lost 0 bases, V lost 4 bases, and 9 bases had no gene match. The V gene's germline CDR1 is SGHRS and CDR2 YFSETQ.

The chain links TRBV21-1 to TRBJ2-7; no check of the table's D call, TRBD1, against the DNA was made. TRBV21-1 is flagged as a pseudogene. The CDR3 is 16 residues long. In DNA form, the CDR3 reads TGTGCCAGCAGCAAAGCGCGATCGTGGGCTACCTACGAGCAGTACTTC. Protein: CASSKARSWATYEQYF.

This clone showed up just once. This chain links TRBV18 with TRBJ2-2; D may match TRBD1 or TRBD2 (6 bases each). Trimming took off 3 bases at V and 6 bases at J, with 17 bases between the two ends. The CDR3 runs 16 residues. Germline V gives CDR1 KGHSH, CDR2 LQKENI. The DNA of the CDR3 is TGTGCCAGCTCACCCCCGTCGGCAGGGGAGGCCGGGGAGCTGTTTTTT. Protein sequence: CASSPPSAGEAGELFF.

The chain employs TRBV4-3 and TRBJ2-5; 15 bases are a match to TRBD2. The V and J ends lost 5 bases and 4 bases, in that order; junction bases with no gene match: 2. This CDR3 has 15 amino acids. Looked up from germline, CDR1 is LGHNA and CDR2 is YSLEER. The CDR3 is CASSSGLAGGETQYF. The CDR3 DNA sequence: TGCGCCAGCAGCTCGGGACTAGCGGGAGGAGAGACCCAGTACTTC.

This rearrangement joins TRBV4-2 to TRBJ2-2; 8 bases align to TRBD1. The CDR3 extends over 15 amino acids. Per the germline V gene, CDR1 is LGHNA and CDR2 is YNFKEQ. The ends lost 5 bases at V and 0 bases at J; junction bases unmatched: 2. CDR3 coding DNA: TGTGCCAGCAGCAGGGGACAGGCGAACACCGGGGAGCTGTTTTTT. Translating it yields CASSRGQANTGELFF.

For the CDR3, the DNA is TGTGCCAGCTCACCAGGGAGGAACACTGAAGCTTTCTTT. Protein sequence: CASSPGRNTEAFF. This chain uses TRBV18 with TRBJ1-1; D remains unclear. Between the trimmed V and J ends, which lost 2 bases and 1 base, there was a span of 5 bases. Per the germline V gene, CDR1 is KGHSH and CDR2 is LQKENI. The CDR3 covers 13 residues.

The gene calls are TRBV12-3 or TRBV12-4 and TRBJ1-2; D gene ambiguous. The CDR3 is 13 amino acids. The V end lost 3 bases, the J end lost 4 bases, and 9 bases lay between the germline ends. The CDR3 region is CASSFLGSYGYTF. Here the CDR3 DNA reads TGTGCCAGCAGTTTTCTGGGGAGCTATGGCTACACCTTC.

The chain carries TRBV19 and TRBJ2-7, with 8 bases aligning to TRBD1. Germline CDR1 and CDR2: LNHDA and SQIVND (reference sequence). The V gene end was trimmed by 5 bases and the J gene end by 3 bases; junction bases not matched to a gene: 6. The length of the CDR3 is 14 residues. CDR3 residues: CASSVGQGLYEQYF. In DNA form, the CDR3 reads TGTGCCAGTAGTGTAGGACAGGGACTCTACGAGCAGTACTTC. Full variable domain (missing parts from reference TRBV19 and TRBJ2-7): DGGITQSPKYLFRKEGQNVTLSCEQNLNHDAMYWYRQDPGQGLRLIYYSQIVNDFQKGDIAEGYSVSREKKESFPLTVTSAQKNPTAFYLCASSVGQGLYEQYFGPGTRLTVT.